This TCR beta chain was found in a study of T cell clonotyping in hematopoietic cell transplantation. Study-wide results and caveats: Few recipient clonotypes overlapped donors; over 95% were de novo at given depth.

Details on this clone: No antigen is known for it.

This CDR3 region has 16 residues. From germline, CDR1 is SEHNR and CDR2 FQNEAQ (reference sequence). J was trimmed by 6 bases and V by 1 base; bases with no gene match: 9. Measured with immunoSEQ multiplex PCR; TCRdb has only the in-frame clones, and not every one. The data show approximately 6,400 clones, around 80% seen once. The source is a male patient aged 70 to 85 who had an allogeneic stem cell transplant from an unrelated donor, so T cells may come from the graft donor. Some clones in this sample may be carry-over from other donors' samples. This specimen was peripheral blood mononuclear cells, taken 180 days after allogeneic stem cell transplant. The rearrangement links TRBV7-9 to TRBJ2-7, with 10 bases matching TRBD2. CDR3 sequence (DNA): TGTGCCAGCAGCTTAGGAACTCTAGCGGGAGTTGGCGAGCAGTACTTC. It codes for CASSLGTLAGVGEQYF.